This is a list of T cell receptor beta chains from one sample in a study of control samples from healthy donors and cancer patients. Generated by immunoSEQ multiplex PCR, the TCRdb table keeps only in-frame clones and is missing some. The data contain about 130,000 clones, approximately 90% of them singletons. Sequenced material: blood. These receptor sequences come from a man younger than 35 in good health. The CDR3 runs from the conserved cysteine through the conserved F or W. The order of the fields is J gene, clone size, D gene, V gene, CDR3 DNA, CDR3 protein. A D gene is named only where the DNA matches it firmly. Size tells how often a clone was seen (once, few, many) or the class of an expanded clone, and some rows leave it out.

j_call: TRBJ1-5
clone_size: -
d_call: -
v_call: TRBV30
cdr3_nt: TGTGCCTGGAGCATCACAGGGAATCAGCCCCAGCATTTT
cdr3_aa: CAWSITGNQPQHF

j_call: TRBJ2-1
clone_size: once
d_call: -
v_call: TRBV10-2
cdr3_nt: TGCGCCAGCAGCGAACACTACAATGAGCAGTTCTTC
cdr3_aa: CASSEHYNEQFF

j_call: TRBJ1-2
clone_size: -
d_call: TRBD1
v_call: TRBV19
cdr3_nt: TGTGCCAGTAGTCCCACAGGGGCGCTTGGCTACACCTTC
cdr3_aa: CASSPTGALGYTF

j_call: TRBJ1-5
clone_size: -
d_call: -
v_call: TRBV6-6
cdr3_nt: TGTGCCAGCAGTCAGGGGACTCCCAATCAGCCCCAGCATTTT
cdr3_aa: CASSQGTPNQPQHF

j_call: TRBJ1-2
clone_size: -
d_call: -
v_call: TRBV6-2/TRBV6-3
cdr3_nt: TGTGCCAGCAGTTACCTCCGGGGGGCAAACTATGGCTACACCTTC
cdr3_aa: CASSYLRGANYGYTF

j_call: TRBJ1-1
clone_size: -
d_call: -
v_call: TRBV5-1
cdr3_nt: TGCGCCAGCAGCTTGGATCGACCGACCACTGAAGCTTTCTTT
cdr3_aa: CASSLDRPTTEAFF

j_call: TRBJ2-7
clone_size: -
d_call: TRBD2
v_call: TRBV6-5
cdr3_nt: TGCGCCAGCAGTTACTCGTTGATTAGCGGGGGCTACGAGCAGTACTTC
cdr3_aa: CASSYSLISGGYEQYF

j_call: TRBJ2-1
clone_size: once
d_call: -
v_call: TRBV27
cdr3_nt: TGTGCCAGCAGTTTATTTTTCAGCTCCTACAATGAGCAGTTCTTC
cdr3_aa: CASSLFFSSYNEQFF

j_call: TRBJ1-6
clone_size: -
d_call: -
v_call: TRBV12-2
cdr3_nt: TGTGCAAGTCGCTTGGACGGTAGCTCCTATAATTCACCCCTCCACTTT
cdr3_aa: CASRLDGSSYNSPLHF

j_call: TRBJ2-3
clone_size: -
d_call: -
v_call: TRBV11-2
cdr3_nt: TGTGCCAGCAGCTTATGGGGGAGGAGGGCCTACAGCACAGATACGCAGTATTTT
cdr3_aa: CASSLWGRRAYSTDTQYF

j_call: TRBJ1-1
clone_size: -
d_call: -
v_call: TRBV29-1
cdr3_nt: TGCAGCGTTGAATTGATTTCGGGCGCGTGGGCTTTCTTT
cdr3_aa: CSVELISGAWAFF

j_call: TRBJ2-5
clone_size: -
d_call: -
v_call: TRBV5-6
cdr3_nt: TGTGCCAGCAGCTTGGCGCAGGGGCCCTTACAAGAGACCCAGTACTTC
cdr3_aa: CASSLAQGPLQETQYF

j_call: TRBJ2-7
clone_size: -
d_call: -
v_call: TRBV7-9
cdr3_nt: TGTGCCAGCAGCCCGCAGGGTGGCGAGCAGTACTTC
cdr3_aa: CASSPQGGEQYF

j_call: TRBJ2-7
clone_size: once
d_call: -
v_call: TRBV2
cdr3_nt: TGTGCCAGCAGGGTCCGGGTCCTCTACGAGCAGTACTTC
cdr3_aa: CASRVRVLYEQYF

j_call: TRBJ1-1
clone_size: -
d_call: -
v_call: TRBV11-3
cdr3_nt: TGTGCCAGCAGCTCCAGACGAGACACTGAAGCTTTCTTT
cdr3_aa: CASSSRRDTEAFF

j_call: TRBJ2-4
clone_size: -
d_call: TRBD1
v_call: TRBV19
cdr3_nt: TGTGCCAGTAGCATAGCGCAGGGGGCTCCGGGAAACATTCAGTACTTC
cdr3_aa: CASSIAQGAPGNIQYF

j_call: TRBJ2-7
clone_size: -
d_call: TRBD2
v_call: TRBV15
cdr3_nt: TGTGCCACCAGCAGAGAGGCTAGCGGGTCCTACGAGCAGTACTTC
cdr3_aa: CATSREASGSYEQYF

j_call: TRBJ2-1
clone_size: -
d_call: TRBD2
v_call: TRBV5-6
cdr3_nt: TGTGCCAGCAGCTGGACGGGAGGATACGCCTACAATGAGCAGTTCTTC
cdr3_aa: CASSWTGGYAYNEQFF

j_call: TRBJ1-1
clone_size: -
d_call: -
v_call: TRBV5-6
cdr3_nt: TGTGCCAGCAGCCGGGCTTCGAACACTGAAGCTTTCTTT
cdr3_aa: CASSRASNTEAFF

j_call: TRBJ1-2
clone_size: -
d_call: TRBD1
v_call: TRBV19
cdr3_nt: TGTGCCAGTAGTAAGTCGACAGGGAACTATGGCTACACCTTC
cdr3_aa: CASSKSTGNYGYTF

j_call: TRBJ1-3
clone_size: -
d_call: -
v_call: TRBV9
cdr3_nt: TGTGCCAGCAGCACCCGAGGGGATCGCTCTGGAAACACCATATATTTT
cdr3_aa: CASSTRGDRSGNTIYF

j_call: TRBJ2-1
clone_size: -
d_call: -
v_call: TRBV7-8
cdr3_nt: TGTGCCAGCAGCTTAGTCCAGGGAAGCTCCTACAATGAGCAGTTCTTC
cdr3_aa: CASSLVQGSSYNEQFF

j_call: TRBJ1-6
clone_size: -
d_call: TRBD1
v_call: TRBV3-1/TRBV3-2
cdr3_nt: TGTGCCAGCAGCTTCGGGACAGGGGCCAATTCACCCCTCCACTTT
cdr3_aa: CASSFGTGANSPLHF

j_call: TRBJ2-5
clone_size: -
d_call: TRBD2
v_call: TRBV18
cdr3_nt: TGTGCCGGGGGGGACGGAACACAAGAGACCCAGTACTTC
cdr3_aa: CAGGDGTQETQYF

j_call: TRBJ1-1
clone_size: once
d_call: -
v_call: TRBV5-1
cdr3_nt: TGCGCCAGCAGCTTGGAACAGAACACTGAAGCTTTCTTT
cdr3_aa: CASSLEQNTEAFF

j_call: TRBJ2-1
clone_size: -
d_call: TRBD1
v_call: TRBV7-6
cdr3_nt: TGTGCCAGCAGCTTTCATATATCGGGACAGGGGTTGGGCGGCAATGAGCAGTTCTTC
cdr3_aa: CASSFHISGQGLGGNEQFF

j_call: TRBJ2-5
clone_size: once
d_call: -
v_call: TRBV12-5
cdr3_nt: TGTGCTAGTGGTTTGGTAGGGGCCGAGACCCAGTACTTC
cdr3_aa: CASGLVGAETQYF

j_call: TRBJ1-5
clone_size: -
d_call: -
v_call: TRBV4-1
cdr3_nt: TGCGCCAGCAGCCAGCCCAAGGCGGGGGCCGGCAATCAGCCCCAGCATTTT
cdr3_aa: CASSQPKAGAGNQPQHF

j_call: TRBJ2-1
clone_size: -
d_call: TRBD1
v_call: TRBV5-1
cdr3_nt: TGCGCCAGCAGCGACAGGGAGTCCTACAATGAGCAGTTCTTC
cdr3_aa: CASSDRESYNEQFF

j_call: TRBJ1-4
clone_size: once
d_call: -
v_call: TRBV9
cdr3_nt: TGTGCCAGCAGCGGGACCGGGACTAATGAAAAACTGTTTTTT
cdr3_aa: CASSGTGTNEKLFF

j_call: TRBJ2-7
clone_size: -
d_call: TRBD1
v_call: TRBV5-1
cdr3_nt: TGCGCCAGCAGCTCCGACCGGGACAGGGGTTCCTACGAGCAGTACTTC
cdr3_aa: CASSSDRDRGSYEQYF

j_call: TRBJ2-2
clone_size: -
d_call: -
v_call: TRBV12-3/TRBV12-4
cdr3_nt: TGTGCCAGCAGGGGGGCCGGCGGGGAGCTGTTTTTT
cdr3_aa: CASRGAGGELFF

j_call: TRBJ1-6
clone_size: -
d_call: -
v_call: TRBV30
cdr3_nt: TGTGCCTGGAGCCCGGGACGGGGAATGTCACCCCTCCACTTT
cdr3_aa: CAWSPGRGMSPLHF

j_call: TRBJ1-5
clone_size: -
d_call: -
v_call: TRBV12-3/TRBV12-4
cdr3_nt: TGTGCCAGCAGTTTTCGGGGAAATCAGCCCCAGCATTTT
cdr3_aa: CASSFRGNQPQHF

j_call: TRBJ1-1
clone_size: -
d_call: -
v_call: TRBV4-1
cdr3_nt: TGCGCCAGCAGTCGTCGGGAGAACACTGAAGCTTTCTTT
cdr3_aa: CASSRRENTEAFF

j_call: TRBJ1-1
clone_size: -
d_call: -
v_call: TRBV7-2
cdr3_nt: TGTGCCAGCAGCGATGGGACGGACACTGAAGCTTTCTTT
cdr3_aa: CASSDGTDTEAFF